This T cell receptor beta chain originates from a study of shared T cell receptors in the human thymus. Some clones are missing from TCRdb's copy, which holds only in-frame ones; the method was immunoSEQ multiplex PCR. The sample records hundreds of thousands of clones, around 87% being singletons. The CDR3 is 17 amino acids. The ends lost 0 bases at V and 3 bases at J; junction bases unmatched: 7. Germline CDR1 and CDR2: LNHNV and YYDKDF (reference sequence). These data also featured in a second study, about human thymus T cells. This second study notes: Having corrective surgery for congenital heart defects, healthy Finnish infants were the ones who donated. Resections obtained during corrective heart surgery supplied the thymus tissue. Thymic and blood repertoires appeared to show biased V and J gene usage. Related studies found that unrelated individuals share highly overlapping thymic repertoires.

The chain recombines TRBV15 with TRBJ2-7; the match to TRBD1 covers 11 bases. The clonotype was recovered from a boy under two years old with a congenital heart defect. The sequenced material came from thymocytes. The CDR3 DNA reads TGTGCCACCAGCAGAGAGGGGGAGGGGACAGGGGGCTACGAGCAGTACTTC. Its translation is CATSREGEGTGGYEQYF.